This T cell receptor (beta chain) originates from a study of neurological immune-mediated disorders. cDNA was made by 5'RACE with 10-nucleotide random UMIs. TCRdb analysed the 5' RACE reads with MiXCR anew, one entry per CDR3 protein. The data hold approximately 100,000 distinct CDR3 sequences, with approximately 10% observed a single time. Per the germline V gene, CDR1 is SNHLY and CDR2 is FYNNEI. The CDR3 spans 13 residues. V was pared by 11 bases and J by 6 bases, with 19 bases between. The time point was: longitudinal time-point 3. The unsorted libraries were made from 2 million PBMCs kept at -80 C.

The clonotype was recovered from a female donor with HTLV-1-associated myelopathy (HAM/TSP). V usage is TRBV2 and J usage is TRBJ1-2; D gene uncertain. Specimen: PBMCs. For the CDR3, the DNA is TGTGCCGGCCACACCAGCAGTAATAATGGCTACACCTTC. Translated, it gives CAGHTSSNNGYTF.